The T cell receptor (beta chain) described here comes from a study of blood T cell repertoires in COVID-19. Study in general: Material from acute and convalescent COVID-19 was sourced from the United States, Italy and Spain. Sources were T cells, B-cell-depleted T cells, or PBMCs; the material itself was cDNA or gDNA.

Original analysis: Estimation of nucleated cell counts relied on the amplification of reference gene primers. The data were produced by immunoSEQ multiplex PCR, yet TCRdb's version contains in-frame clones alone and is incomplete. V, J and clone size are those of that table, while D and trimming were read from the DNA. The repertoire includes 350,000 to 500,000 clones, about 88% of them detected once, and about 1.4% sits in the top ten. Germline V gene lookup returns CDR1 SGDLS and CDR2 YYNGEE. The ends were cut back, 3 bases at V and 3 bases at J, with 15 bases in the middle. The CDR3 runs 15 residues. Participant age was about 18 to 89 years, and participants resided in roughly 25 US areas.

The source of this sequence is a woman between 18 and 29 years old who had been exposed to COVID-19. This chain joins TRBV9 and TRBJ1-1, with unresolved D. Sequencing input: PBMCs or T cells enriched from blood (not recorded which). The CDR3 loop is CASSGGSREDTEAFF. Here the CDR3 DNA reads TGTGCCAGCAGCGGAGGGAGTAGGGAGGACACTGAAGCTTTCTTT.